Sequencing of this T cell receptor beta chain was carried out in a study of cytomegalovirus exposure and HLA in healthy donors. Overall study findings and caveats: Earlier results showed most TCR beta V segments being productive about 90% or about 30% of the time. TCR sequences were mostly rare, though some public TCRs occurred in many donors.

As for this clone: What it binds is unknown.

V was trimmed by 10 bases and J by 1 base, leaving 11 bases between them. The germline gives CDR1 WNHNN, CDR2 SYGVQD (reference sequence). This CDR3 has 14 residues. Unrecorded immune exposure was likely among donors, who were nominally healthy when sampled. The primer mix had 60 Vbeta and 13 Jbeta primers. Assay used: immunoSEQ multiplex PCR; TCRdb lists only in-frame clones, some missing. The sample has around 64,000 clones; roughly four fifths are singletons. The sample was PBMCs. This clonotype was obtained from a woman aged 25 to 39 in good health and CMV-seropositive. The rearrangement links TRBV10-1 to TRBJ2-6; D ambiguous. CDR3 DNA sequence: TGCGCCACTCATCCGACTTCTGGGGCCAACGTCCTGACTTTC. Amino acids: CATHPTSGANVLTF.